These 12 T cell receptor beta chains were all obtained from the same sample, sequenced in a study of shared clonotypes between healthy human individuals. The protocol was immunoSEQ multiplex PCR, while the TCRdb copy is restricted to in-frame clones and leaves out a portion. Of roughly 2,500,000 clones listed, approximately 94% are singletons. Sample: naive CD4+ T cells from PBMCs. Subset given: CD45RA+ positively selected. The receptors derive from a man between 18 and 29 years old in good health. Some clones in this sample may be carry-over from other donors' samples.

On this clone: The sample holds other DNA sequences that translate to the same CDR3. The chain carries TRBV18 and TRBJ1-1; D perhaps matches TRBD1 (5 bases). Germline V lookup: CDR1 KGHSH, CDR2 LQKENI. The CDR3 sequence is 14 residues long. The V and J ends lost 2 bases and 1 base respectively, with 8 bases between them. CDR3 loop: CASSPSGTNTEAFF. The CDR3, as DNA: TGTGCCAGCTCACCATCAGGGACGAACACTGAAGCTTTCTTT.

This clone was detected a few times. Other DNA sequences from this sample encode an identical CDR3 as well. The chain employs TRBV7-9 and TRBJ1-1, with no clear D. This CDR3 is built from 12 residues. The V gene's germline CDR1 is SEHNR and CDR2 FQNEAQ (reference sequence). Trimming took 3 bases from V and 4 from J, leaving 6 bases between them. The CDR3: CASSLGSTEAFF. The CDR3, as DNA: TGTGCCAGCAGCTTGGGGAGCACTGAAGCTTTCTTT.

As concerns this clone: The sample carries other DNA sequences with the same CDR3. The chain carries TRBV11-3 and TRBJ2-1, with 10 bases fitting TRBD2. V was clipped by 1 base and J by 5 bases; unmatched bases: 2. This CDR3 spans 15 amino acids. The germline gives CDR1 SGHNT, CDR2 YENEEA. The CDR3 DNA is TGTGCCAGCAGCTTAGGGACTAGCGGAGACAATGAGCAGTTCTTC. Translated: CASSLGTSGDNEQFF.

The chain is built from TRBV7-7 and TRBJ2-1; 8 nucleotides line up with TRBD2. CDR1 SSHAT and CDR2 FNYEAQ come from the germline V gene (reference sequence). The CDR3 length is 16 residues. V gave up 5 bases and J gave up 6 bases; unmatched junction bases: 12. CDR3 sequence reads: CASSPTSGRAGNEQFF. Written as DNA, the CDR3 is TGTGCCAGCAGCCCAACTAGCGGCCGAGCGGGCAATGAGCAGTTCTTC.

The chain is built from TRBV18 and TRBJ1-5; perhaps TRBD1 as D (6 bases). The CDR3 sequence is 16 residues long. Germline lookup yields CDR1 KGHSH and CDR2 LQKENI. V dropped 6 bases and J dropped 6 bases, with 21 bases sitting between them. DNA for the CDR3: TGTGCCAGCTCCCCCTCCCCGGGGGCGGTGGGTCAGCCCCAGCATTTT. Translated, it gives CASSPSPGAVGQPQHF.

The V call is TRBV6-1, the J call TRBJ2-1, with a tentative D call TRBD1 (6 bases). V lost 1 base, J lost 3 bases, and 13 bases lay in between. The CDR3 is 16 amino acids. Germline V gives CDR1 MNHNS, CDR2 SASEGT. The CDR3 is CASSEVLAGVYNEQFF. Here the CDR3 DNA reads TGTGCCAGCAGTGAAGTGTTGGCAGGGGTCTACAATGAGCAGTTCTTC.

This clone was recorded only once. The V and J genes are TRBV27 and TRBJ1-2, with 7 bases matching TRBD1. Germline CDR1 reads MNHEY; CDR2 reads SMNVEV (reference sequence). CDR3 length equals 13 residues. The J segment lost 2 bases and the V segment lost 10 bases, leaving 7 bases of the junction unmatched. The CDR3 here is CATRDSKNYGYTF. For the CDR3, the DNA is TGTGCCACCCGGGACAGCAAAAACTATGGCTACACCTTC.

This clone was observed once. The chain combines TRBV28 with TRBJ1-1, with D possibly TRBD1 on 6 matching bases. The germline gives CDR1 MDHEN, CDR2 SYDVKM. Between the trimmed V and J ends, which lost 6 bases and 1 base, there was a span of 9 bases. The CDR3 is 13 amino acids. This CDR3 is CASRWTENTEAFF. The CDR3, as DNA: TGTGCCAGCAGATGGACAGAGAACACTGAAGCTTTCTTT. The complete variable domain, with remaining parts taken from reference TRBV28 and TRBJ1-1, reads DVKVTQSSRYLVKRTGEKVFLECVQDMDHENMFWYRQDPGLGLRLIYFSYDVKMKEKGDIPEGYSVSREKKERFSLILESASTNQTSMYLCASRWTENTEAFFGQGTRLTVV.

The V call is TRBV28, the J call TRBJ1-2; D ambiguous. Germline V gene data show CDR1 as MDHEN and CDR2 as SYDVKM. The CDR3 has 17 amino acids. V gave up 3 bases and J gave up 2 bases, with 19 bases separating them. DNA for the CDR3: TGTGCCAGCAGTTTCGTGGCAGGAGAGTACGACAACTATGGCTACACCTTC. Translated: CASSFVAGEYDNYGYTF.

V usage is TRBV18 and J usage is TRBJ2-7, with TRBD1 matching 9 bases. V was pared by 2 bases and J by 2 bases, with 4 bases of the junction left unmatched. CDR3 length: 15 amino acids. Germline V gene sequence: CDR1 KGHSH, CDR2 LQKENI. CDR3 DNA: TGTGCCAGCTCACCATACAGGACAGGGGCCTACGAGCAGTACTTC. Translation gives CASSPYRTGAYEQYF.

The rearrangement uses TRBV7-3 and TRBJ2-5; 7 bases fit TRBD1. CDR3 length: 13 amino acids. V shed 5 bases and J 7 bases; nucleotides not matched to a gene: 7. The germline V gene encodes CDR1 SGHTA and CDR2 FQGTGA. The CDR3 DNA follows: TGTGCCAGCAGCGCCGGGACAGTAGCGACCCAGTACTTC. It yields the protein CASSAGTVATQYF.

This chain joins TRBV5-1 and TRBJ2-3; unclear D gene. The germline CDR1 and CDR2 sequences are SGHRS and YFSETQ. V was cut by 1 base and J by 3 bases, with 12 bases left in between. The CDR3 extends over 15 amino acids. The CDR3 DNA follows: TGCGCCAGCAGCTTGTCCGCGGTCCAAACAGATACGCAGTATTTT. Its protein product is CASSLSAVQTDTQYF.